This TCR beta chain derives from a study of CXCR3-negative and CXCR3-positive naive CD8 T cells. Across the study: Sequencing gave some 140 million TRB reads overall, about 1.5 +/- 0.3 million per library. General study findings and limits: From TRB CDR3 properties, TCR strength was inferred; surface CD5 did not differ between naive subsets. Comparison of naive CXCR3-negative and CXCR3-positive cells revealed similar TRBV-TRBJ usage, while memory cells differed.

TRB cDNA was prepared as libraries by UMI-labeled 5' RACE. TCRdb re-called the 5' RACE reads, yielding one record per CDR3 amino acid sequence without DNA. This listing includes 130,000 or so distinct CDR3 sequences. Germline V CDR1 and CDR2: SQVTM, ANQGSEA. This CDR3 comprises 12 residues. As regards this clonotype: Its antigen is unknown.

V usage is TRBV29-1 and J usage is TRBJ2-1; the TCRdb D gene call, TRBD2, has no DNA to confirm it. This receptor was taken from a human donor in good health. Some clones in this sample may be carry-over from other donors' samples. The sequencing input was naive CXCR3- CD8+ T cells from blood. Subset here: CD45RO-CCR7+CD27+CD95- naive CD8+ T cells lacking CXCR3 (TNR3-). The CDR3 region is CSVDGGFGEQFF.